Below, 13 T cell receptor beta chains from the same sample are listed, as sequenced in a study of CD8 T cells in Susac syndrome. The RNA, about 0.5 to 1 ug, was put through reverse transcription using random hexamers. In TCRdb, the immunoSEQ multiplex PCR reads were re-called with MiXCR into one record per CDR3 protein. Of roughly 200,000 distinct CDR3 sequences listed, just under 95% were seen once; the top ten hold about 0.08%. The material sequenced was CD4+ T cells from PBMCs. The receptors come from a human donor with multiple sclerosis.

The rearrangement uses TRBV20-1 and TRBJ1-4, with TRBD1 as a possible D gene (5 bases). The germline CDR1 and CDR2 sequences are DFQATT and SNEGSKA (reference sequence). Trimming took 3 bases from V and 1 from J, leaving 12 bases between them. There are 15 residues in the CDR3. CDR3 region: CSARGQDETNEKLFF. Here the CDR3 DNA reads TGCAGTGCTAGGGGGCAGGATGAAACTAATGAAAAACTGTTTTTT.

This sequence joins TRBV15 and TRBJ1-1; D is unresolved. The V end was cut by 6 bases, the J end by 1 base, with 9 bases between. The CDR3 consists of 13 residues. CDR1 and CDR2 from the germline V gene are LNHNV and YYDKDF (reference sequence). In DNA, the CDR3 is TGTGCCACCAGTACCGTTTGGAACACTGAAGCTTTCTTT. It yields the protein CATSTVWNTEAFF.

The chain combines TRBV5-6 with TRBJ2-7; the match to TRBD1 covers 11 bases. The CDR3 contains 13 residues. The germline V gene encodes CDR1 SGHDT and CDR2 YYEEEE. V dropped 3 bases and J dropped 6; count of bases not matched to a gene: 2. The CDR3 nucleotides read TGTGCCAGCAGCTGGACAGGGGGCGGCGAGCAGTACTTC. Its translation: CASSWTGGGEQYF.

V and J are TRBV7-8 and TRBJ2-1; TRBD1 aligns across 7 bases. Germline V gene data show CDR1 as SGHVS and CDR2 as FQNEAQ. The CDR3 totals 12 residues. V lost 5 bases to trimming and J lost 10 bases; unmatched junction nucleotides: 5. As DNA, the CDR3 is TGTGCCAGCAGCCAGGACAGGCTCGAGCAGTTCTTC. Residues: CASSQDRLEQFF. The variable domain in full, completed from reference TRBV7-8 and TRBJ2-1, reads GAGVSQSPRYKVAKRGQDVALRCDPISGHVSLFWYQQALGQGPEFLTYFQNEAQLDKSGLPSDRFFAERPEGSVSTLKIQRTQQEDSAVYLCASSQDRLEQFFGPGTRLTVL.

The chain employs TRBV29-1 and TRBJ2-1; 10 bases are a match to TRBD2. Germline V gene data show CDR1 as SQVTM and CDR2 as ANQGSEA. The ends lost 3 bases at V and 7 bases at J; junction bases unmatched: 9. The CDR3 runs to 15 residues. CDR3 nucleotides: TGCAGCGTTGAGGGGTCAGGTAGCGGGGGGAATGAGCAGTTCTTC. Translated: CSVEGSGSGGNEQFF.

The chain employs TRBV30 and TRBJ2-5; the D gene is possibly TRBD1 (6 bases). Trimming removed 4 bases from V and 1 base from J, with 10 bases in between. The CDR3 has 13 residues. Germline CDR1 reads GTSNPN; CDR2 reads SVGIG (reference sequence). CDR3 nucleotide sequence: TGTGCCTGGACTACAGGGCTCCAAGAGACCCAGTACTTC. It yields the protein CAWTTGLQETQYF.

This chain links TRBV5-1 with TRBJ2-7, with a tentative D call TRBD1 (6 bases). Trimming removed 0 bases at V and 2 bases at J, with 9 bases between. Germline lookup yields CDR1 SGHRS and CDR2 YFSETQ. The CDR3 contains 14 residues. The CDR3 region has the DNA TGCGCCAGCAGCTTGGATGGGGGCCCCTACGAGCAGTACTTC. Its translation: CASSLDGGPYEQYF.

This clonotype was counted between two and nine times. CDR3 protein: CASSELGGQETQYF. The DNA for the CDR3 is TGTGCCAGCAGTGAATTGGGGGGCCAAGAGACCCAGTACTTC. The chain links TRBV25-1 to TRBJ2-5; D might be TRBD2 (6 bases). Trimming removed 1 base from V and 1 base from J, with 7 bases in between. CDR1 MGHDK and CDR2 SYGVNS come from the germline V gene. This CDR3 has 14 amino acids.

The gene calls are TRBV29-1 and TRBJ1-2; unclear D gene. This CDR3 comprises 12 residues. From germline, CDR1 is SQVTM and CDR2 ANQGSEA. Trimming pared 4 bases from V and 3 bases from J, leaving 9 bases between. CDR3 in DNA: TGCAGCGTTGGGGGTAATCACTATGGCTACACCTTC. Its protein product is CSVGGNHYGYTF.

The gene calls are TRBV5-1 and TRBJ2-5, with D possibly being TRBD2 (5 bases). Germline assignment: CDR1 SGHRS and CDR2 YFSETQ. This CDR3 is 13 amino acids long. V was clipped by 1 base and J by 5 bases, with 9 bases between them. The CDR3 protein is CASSLSSRETQYF. CDR3 nucleotides: TGCGCCAGCAGCTTGTCTAGCAGGGAGACCCAGTACTTC. Based on the CDR3 plus reference TRBV5-1 and TRBJ2-5, the full variable domain is KAGVTQTPRYLIKTRGQQVTLSCSPISGHRSVSWYQQTPGQGLQFLFEYFSETQRNKGNFPGRFSGRQFSNSRSEMNVSTLELGDSALYLCASSLSSRETQYFGPGTRLLVL.

This clonotype has a single count. The chain combines TRBV3-1 with TRBJ1-2; TRBD1 is a possible D gene (6 bases). The CDR3 contains 17 residues. Deletions cut 2 bases from V and 5 bases from J, with 21 bases between. Per germline, CDR1 LGHDT and CDR2 YNNKEL (reference sequence). The CDR3 sequence is CASSQISGVDGKYGYTF. The CDR3 region has the DNA TGTGCCAGCAGCCAAATTTCAGGGGTCGATGGTAAATATGGCTACACCTTC.

On this clonotype: One end of the junction does not line up with germline, which may come from a read error. This rearrangement joins TRBV12-3 or TRBV12-4 to TRBJ2-1; 8 bases match TRBD2. This CDR3 comprises 12 residues. The CDR3 region has the DNA TGTGCCAGCAGTTTTTCTGCGGGGGGTTGGATCTTC. It yields the protein CASSFSAGGWIF.

The rearrangement uses TRBV2 and TRBJ2-6; D remains ambiguous. CDR3 length equals 16 residues. V was shortened by 4 bases and J by 4 bases, with 14 bases between the two germline ends. Germline V gives CDR1 SNHLY, CDR2 FYNNEI. The CDR3 loop reads CASSVGSRGGANVLTF. CDR3 bases: TGTGCCAGCAGTGTAGGCTCCCGAGGAGGGGCCAACGTCCTGACTTTC.